Following are 24 T cell receptor beta chains from one sample sequenced in a study of blood T cells in healthy people across ages. Sample-barcoded 5' priming and a J-beta primer mix drove a second PCR of roughly 7 to 11 cycles. Using its own MiXCR run on the 5' RACE reads, TCRdb lists one record per CDR3 protein. The sample yields 550,000 to 750,000 distinct CDR3 sequences, roughly 21% seen once. Sequenced: blood. Source of these receptors: a man between 65 and 85 years old in good health.

This clonotype has at least ten counts. This rearrangement joins TRBV12-3 or TRBV12-4 to TRBJ2-3; the D call may be TRBD1 or TRBD2 (5 bases each). V gave up 3 bases and J gave up 11 bases, with 12 bases separating them. The CDR3 is 12 amino acids. DNA for the CDR3: TGTGCCAGCAGTTTCAGTTGGGACCGGCAGTATTTT. It specifies CASSFSWDRQYF.

CDR3 protein: CASSFPVRGRKGNQETQYF. CDR3 DNA sequence: TGTGCCAGCAGTTTCCCAGTGAGAGGCAGAAAGGGGAATCAAGAGACCCAGTACTTC. The chain combines TRBV2 with TRBJ2-5; D is possibly TRBD1 (5 bases). The CDR3 covers 19 residues. V lost 5 bases, J lost 2 bases, and 27 bases lay in between. In germline, CDR1 is SNHLY, CDR2 FYNNEI.

This clonotype was observed at least ten times. The chain carries TRBV25-1 and TRBJ2-5; the match to TRBD1 covers 10 bases. Germline-derived CDR1 and CDR2 are MGHDK and SYGVNS. With V trimmed by 5 bases and J by 4 bases, 4 bases remained unmatched. The CDR3 has 14 amino acids. The CDR3 loop reads CASSRTGGGETQYF. In nucleotides, the CDR3 is TGTGCCAGCAGTCGGACAGGGGGTGGAGAGACCCAGTACTTC.

This sequence joins TRBV29-1 and TRBJ2-1; weak D call: TRBD2 (6 bases). The germline V gene encodes CDR1 SQVTM and CDR2 ANQGSEA. CDR3 length: 14 residues. Trimming removed 3 bases from V and 4 bases from J, with 13 bases in between. CDR3 sequence reads: CSVDGGLGYNEQFF. CDR3 coding DNA: TGCAGCGTTGACGGGGGTCTTGGGTACAATGAGCAGTTCTTC.

The J gene is TRBJ2-2, the V gene TRBV28, with 7 positions matching TRBD2. Germline CDR1 is MDHEN and CDR2 is SYDVKM. V gave up 2 bases and J gave up 2 bases; unmatched junction bases: 5. This CDR3 has 16 amino acids. The CDR3 here is CASSLTLAENTGELFF. The CDR3 DNA follows: TGTGCCAGCAGTTTAACGCTAGCGGAAAACACCGGGGAGCTGTTTTTT.

In its sample, this clonotype was seen a few times. V and J are TRBV25-1 and TRBJ2-5; no clear D gene. V was shortened by 5 bases and J by 1 base, with 8 bases between the two germline ends. CDR1 and CDR2 (germline): MGHDK, SYGVNS. This CDR3 comprises 13 residues. CDR3 sequence (DNA): TGTGCCAGCAGTTCATACAGCCAAGAGACCCAGTACTTC. Translation: CASSSYSQETQYF.

There are a few counts of this clonotype. The chain has TRBV7-2 and TRBJ2-5; D uncertain. This CDR3 has 14 residues. Germline lookup yields CDR1 SGHTA and CDR2 FQGNSA. V was clipped by 1 base and J by 0 bases, with 6 bases between them. CDR3 bases: TGTGCCAGCAGCTTAGGACATAACCAAGAGACCCAGTACTTC. Translation: CASSLGHNQETQYF.

This sequence joins TRBV18 and TRBJ1-1; tentative D call: TRBD1 (5 bases). The germline gives CDR1 KGHSH, CDR2 LQKENI. The length of the CDR3 is 13 residues. V was trimmed by 0 bases and J by 10 bases, leaving 12 bases between them. Here the CDR3 DNA reads TGTGCCAGCTCACCACCTCCGGACACGGGAGCTTTCTTT. Its translation: CASSPPPDTGAFF.

This clonotype turned up a few times. The rearrangement uses TRBV6-1 and TRBJ2-1; no definite D call. This CDR3 contains 16 residues. V lost 0 bases, J lost 0 bases, and 9 bases lay in between. Germline CDR1 is MNHNS and CDR2 is SASEGT. CDR3 sequence reads: CASSEALQSSYNEQFF. CDR3 DNA sequence: TGTGCCAGCAGTGAAGCGCTGCAGAGCTCCTACAATGAGCAGTTCTTC.

The V gene is TRBV5-1, the J gene TRBJ2-1; D is unresolved. V was clipped by 0 bases and J by 2 bases, with 6 bases between them. From germline, CDR1 is SGHRS and CDR2 YFSETQ. The CDR3 consists of 14 residues. CDR3 amino acids: CASSLDAPYNEQFF. DNA for the CDR3: TGCGCCAGCAGCTTGGACGCCCCCTACAATGAGCAGTTCTTC. Based on the CDR3 plus reference TRBV5-1 and TRBJ2-1, the full variable domain is KAGVTQTPRYLIKTRGQQVTLSCSPISGHRSVSWYQQTPGQGLQFLFEYFSETQRNKGNFPGRFSGRQFSNSRSEMNVSTLELGDSALYLCASSLDAPYNEQFFGPGTRLTVL.

This chain links TRBV6-2 or TRBV6-3 with TRBJ2-3; 11 nucleotides line up with TRBD2. CDR3 length equals 16 residues. V shed 5 bases, J shed 5 bases, and the junction held 9 bases outside the gene matches. CDR1 is MNHEY and CDR2 is SVGEGT in the germline V gene. CDR3 sequence: CASSKHSGRAIDTQYF. CDR3 sequence (DNA): TGTGCCAGCAGTAAACATAGCGGGAGGGCCATAGATACGCAGTATTTT.

As to this clonotype: No conserved phenylalanine or tryptophan is present at the end of the CDR3, so a read error is the likely explanation. CDR3 residues: CASSESGVDEKLFS. CDR3 coding DNA: TGTGCCAGCAGTGAATCTGGGGTGGATGAAAAACTGTTTTCT. The rearrangement joins TRBV6-1 to TRBJ1-4; D gene uncertain. The germline V gene encodes CDR1 MNHNS and CDR2 SASEGT. This CDR3 has 14 residues. Trimming pared 2 bases from V and 6 bases from J, leaving 10 bases between.

About this clonotype: This likely comes from a read error, as the CDR3 has no conserved phenylalanine or tryptophan at its end. The chain has TRBV9 and TRBJ2-1; D remains ambiguous. Germline CDR1 reads SGDLS; CDR2 reads YYNGEE. The CDR3 is 13 residues long. Trimming pared 3 bases from V and 6 bases from J, leaving 10 bases between. The CDR3 nucleotides are TGTGCCAGCAGCGACCACTCTACCAATGAGCAGTTCTTA. It specifies CASSDHSTNEQFL.

The V gene is TRBV10-3, the J gene TRBJ2-1, with unresolved D. The germline gives CDR1 ENHRY, CDR2 SYGVKD. The CDR3 consists of 14 residues. Trimming shortened V by 6 bases and J by 5 bases, and 14 bases separated the two germline ends. The CDR3 region is CAISQQARDNEQFF. For the CDR3, the DNA is TGTGCCATCAGCCAGCAGGCCCGAGACAATGAGCAGTTCTTC.

The gene calls are TRBV9 and TRBJ2-5, with 8 nucleotides matching TRBD1. The CDR3 is 17 amino acids. Germline CDR1 reads SGDLS; CDR2 reads YYNGEE. The V gene end was trimmed by 5 bases and the J gene end by 5 bases; junction bases not matched to a gene: 17. DNA for the CDR3: TGTGCCAGCAGTCAGGGGGTAGGACAGGGTGAGGCGGAGACCCAGTACTTC. Protein product: CASSQGVGQGEAETQYF.

This rearrangement joins TRBV19 to TRBJ2-6; D not resolved. The germline gives CDR1 LNHDA, CDR2 SQIVND (reference sequence). V was pared by 2 bases and J by 2 bases, with 4 bases between. This CDR3 is built from 14 residues. The CDR3 region is CASSIQAGANVLTF. The CDR3 DNA reads TGTGCCAGTAGTATACAGGCTGGGGCCAACGTCCTGACTTTC.

CDR3 nucleotides: TGCGCCAGCAGCTTGGGCCCCGGGACTAGCGGCACAGATACGCAGTATTTT. The encoded protein is CASSLGPGTSGTDTQYF. The chain recombines TRBV5-1 with TRBJ2-3, with 10 bases identical to TRBD2. The CDR3 covers 17 residues. In germline, CDR1 is SGHRS, CDR2 YFSETQ. Trimming took 0 bases from V and 1 from J; bases not matched to a gene: 5.

The chain is built from TRBV7-9 and TRBJ1-1; D might be TRBD1 (6 bases). Between the trimmed V and J ends, which lost 5 bases and 4 bases, there was a span of 14 bases. In germline, CDR1 is SEHNR, CDR2 FQNEAQ (reference sequence). This CDR3 region has 14 residues. CDR3 sequence reads: CASSPQGFVTEAFF. The CDR3, as DNA: TGTGCCAGCAGCCCCCAGGGGTTTGTCACTGAAGCTTTCTTT.

The chain has TRBV20-1 and TRBJ2-5; D might be TRBD2 (6 bases). From germline, CDR1 is DFQATT and CDR2 SNEGSKA (reference sequence). CDR3 size: 14 residues. Trimming took 3 bases from V and 0 from J, leaving 11 bases between them. The CDR3 protein is CSASGGRHQETQYF. The CDR3 nucleotides are TGCAGTGCTAGCGGGGGACGGCACCAAGAGACCCAGTACTTC.

This clonotype has a handful of counts. The V gene is TRBV10-3, the J gene TRBJ2-7; D perhaps matches TRBD1 (6 bases). This CDR3 is 13 amino acids long. V shed 3 bases and J shed 5 bases, with 11 bases lying between them. CDR1 is ENHRY and CDR2 is SYGVKD in the germline V gene. CDR3 in amino acids: CAISEQGIDEQYF. The DNA for the CDR3 is TGTGCCATCAGTGAACAGGGCATCGACGAGCAGTACTTC.

The J gene is TRBJ1-2, the V gene TRBV18, with D possibly being TRBD1 (5 bases). Deletions cut 4 bases from V and 3 bases from J, with 12 bases between. The CDR3 loop spans 14 amino acids. CDR1 and CDR2 (germline): KGHSH, LQKENI. The CDR3 sequence: CASSQTSGDYGYTF. The CDR3 nucleotides are TGTGCCAGCTCACAAACTTCGGGGGACTATGGCTACACCTTC.

This clonotype appeared a single time. The CDR3 ends on some other residue instead of the conserved phenylalanine or tryptophan, so this is likely a read error. This chain joins TRBV20-1 and TRBJ2-7; 10 bases agree with TRBD1. Per the germline V gene, CDR1 is DFQATT and CDR2 is SNEGSKA (reference sequence). This CDR3 comprises 16 residues. V was clipped by 3 bases and J by 2 bases; unmatched bases: 10. CDR3 bases: TGCAGTGCTAGCTCCGGGACAGGGGCCATAACCTACGAGCAGTACCTC. As protein: CSASSGTGAITYEQYL.

The sample holds a few counts of this clonotype. The rearrangement uses TRBV13 and TRBJ2-7; D possibly uses TRBD1 or TRBD2 (5 bases each). V was trimmed by 0 bases and J by 5 bases, leaving 14 bases between them. This CDR3 has 15 amino acids. Germline V gene lookup returns CDR1 PRHDT and CDR2 FYEKMQ (reference sequence). CDR3 in amino acids: CASSLGQGAGHEQYF. CDR3 coding DNA: TGTGCCAGCAGCTTAGGCCAGGGAGCCGGCCACGAGCAGTACTTC.

Ten or more counts support this clonotype. V usage is TRBV7-2 and J usage is TRBJ2-5, with D possibly matching TRBD1 (6 bases). Germline assignment: CDR1 SGHTA and CDR2 FQGNSA. The V gene lost 1 base and the J gene lost 2 bases, with 8 bases spanning the gap. The CDR3 has 14 residues. CDR3 in amino acids: CASSLEGGQETQYF. The DNA for the CDR3 is TGTGCCAGCAGCTTAGAAGGGGGACAAGAGACCCAGTACTTC.